These 17 T cell receptor beta chains originate from one sample sequenced in a study of T cell responses to AZD1222 COVID-19 vaccine. Sequencing was performed with immunoSEQ multiplex PCR; in TCRdb, only in-frame clones are kept and a portion is missing. The sample holds about 94,000 clones, 85% seen once. Here the sequenced sample was peripheral blood, taken 28 days after the second AZD1222 dose. All receptors come from an adult who received the AZD1222 COVID-19 vaccine.

The V and J genes are TRBV5-1 and TRBJ2-3, with 8 positions matching TRBD2. The CDR3 spans 16 residues. The trim removed 2 bases at V and 2 bases at J, leaving 7 bases unmatched. Germline V gene sequence: CDR1 SGHRS, CDR2 YFSETQ. The CDR3 nucleotides read TGCGCCAGCAGCTTCGCGGGGGGCCGTGCCACAGATACGCAGTATTTT. Protein product: CASSFAGGRATDTQYF.

The CDR3 loop is CASSKSGTADNEQFF. CDR3 bases: TGCGCCAGCAGTAAATCCGGGACTGCAGACAATGAGCAGTTCTTC. V and J are TRBV10-1 and TRBJ2-1; maybe TRBD2 (6 bases). Germline loops: CDR1 WNHNN, CDR2 SYGVQD (reference sequence). The ends were cut back, 5 bases at V and 5 bases at J, with 16 bases in the middle. The CDR3 is 15 amino acids.

The chain joins TRBV7-2 to TRBJ2-7; D not certain. Between the trimmed V and J ends, which lost 5 bases and 2 bases, there was a span of 16 bases. Germline V gene lookup returns CDR1 SGHTA and CDR2 FQGNSA. This CDR3 region has 15 residues. CDR3 protein: CASSPPRSMAYEQYF. The CDR3 DNA reads TGTGCCAGCAGCCCCCCCCGGAGTATGGCCTACGAGCAGTACTTC.

The rearrangement links TRBV5-1 to TRBJ2-1; D call uncertain. The CDR3 is 12 amino acids. Germline V gene sequence: CDR1 SGHRS, CDR2 YFSETQ. The germline V and J ends were trimmed by 2 bases and 7 bases, with 7 bases remaining between them. CDR3: CASSLIGNEQFF. CDR3 nucleotides: TGCGCCAGCAGCTTAATCGGGAATGAGCAGTTCTTC.

The rearrangement uses TRBV5-1 and TRBJ2-1, with a weak D call TRBD1 (6 bases). The CDR3 consists of 15 residues. V lost 2 bases to trimming and J lost 2 bases, with 11 bases between them. CDR1 and CDR2 (germline): SGHRS, YFSETQ. In DNA, the CDR3 is TGCGCCAGCAGCTTACGACAGGAGACCTACAATGAGCAGTTCTTC. This translates into CASSLRQETYNEQFF.

This rearrangement joins TRBV4-3 to TRBJ2-2; D is possibly TRBD2 (6 bases). CDR1 and CDR2 (germline): LGHNA, YSLEER. This CDR3 has 18 amino acids. V was trimmed by 0 bases and J by 0 bases, leaving 14 bases between them. CDR3 DNA sequence: TGCGCCAGCAGCCAAGAAGGTCCGGGAGCGACGAACACCGGGGAGCTGTTTTTT. It translates to CASSQEGPGATNTGELFF.

This clone was counted a few times. The J gene is TRBJ2-5, the V gene TRBV5-4; 8 positions match TRBD1. The CDR3 has 14 amino acids. Per the germline V gene, CDR1 is SGHNT and CDR2 is YYREEE (reference sequence). J was trimmed by 5 bases and V by 3 bases; bases with no gene match: 6. Written as DNA, the CDR3 is TGTGCCAGCAGCTCTTCAGGGGGCAGGGAGACCCAGTACTTC. Translated: CASSSSGGRETQYF.

The chain recombines TRBV12-3 or TRBV12-4 with TRBJ1-6; D not resolved. CDR3 length equals 13 residues. Between the trimmed V and J ends, which lost 2 bases and 7 bases, there was a span of 6 bases. The CDR3 is CASSLIENSPLHF. The DNA for the CDR3 is TGTGCCAGCAGTTTAATAGAAAATTCACCCCTCCACTTT.

Points on this clone: Other DNA sequences in this specimen translate into the identical CDR3. The chain combines TRBV7-2 with TRBJ2-5, with 10 nucleotides matching TRBD2. Trimming cost V 3 bases and J 4 bases; bases outside gene matches: 2. The CDR3 consists of 14 residues. CDR1 is SGHTA, CDR2 FQGNSA, per germline. The CDR3 protein is CASSFQRGGETQYF. Here the CDR3 DNA reads TGTGCCAGCAGCTTCCAGCGGGGGGGAGAGACCCAGTACTTC.

V usage is TRBV6-5 and J usage is TRBJ1-4; the D is unclear. Trimming stripped 6 bases from V and 8 bases from J, with 19 bases between. The CDR3 spans 15 residues. Germline values: CDR1 MNHEY, CDR2 SVGAGI. CDR3 bases: TGTGCCAGCAGGGGTCAAATACTCCAGAAGGAAAAACTGTTTTTT. Translating gives CASRGQILQKEKLFF.

V is TRBV3-1 (or the pseudogene TRBV3-2) and J is TRBJ2-7, with 8 positions matching TRBD1. This CDR3 spans 13 amino acids. CDR1 is LGHDT and CDR2 is YNNKEL in the germline V gene (reference sequence). V was clipped by 8 bases and J by 4 bases; unmatched bases: 7. The CDR3 sequence is CASSRQGPYEQYF. DNA of the CDR3: TGTGCCAGCTCCAGACAGGGGCCTTACGAGCAGTACTTC.

The chain employs TRBV28 and TRBJ1-1, with 8 nucleotides matching TRBD1. Germline lookup yields CDR1 MDHEN and CDR2 SYDVKM. The CDR3 is 15 residues long. With 3 bases clipped from V and 6 bases from J, the junction kept 9 bases outside the gene matches. CDR3 protein: CASSLTEDRGAEAFF. The CDR3 DNA reads as TGTGCCAGCAGTTTGACCGAAGACAGGGGAGCTGAAGCTTTCTTT. Full variable domain (rest looked up from reference TRBV28 and TRBJ1-1): DVKVTQSSRYLVKRTGEKVFLECVQDMDHENMFWYRQDPGLGLRLIYFSYDVKMKEKGDIPEGYSVSREKKERFSLILESASTNQTSMYLCASSLTEDRGAEAFFGQGTRLTVV.

The genes are TRBV5-8 and TRBJ2-1; 8 bases align to TRBD1. The V segment lost 6 bases and the J segment 6 bases; nucleotides outside the gene matches: 14. Germline V gene lookup returns CDR1 SGHTS and CDR2 YDEGEE. The CDR3 contains 16 residues. The CDR3 sequence is CASTTDGQGLSNEQFF. In DNA form, the CDR3 reads TGTGCCAGCACCACAGACGGACAGGGTCTGTCCAATGAGCAGTTCTTC.

V and J are TRBV19 and TRBJ1-3, with D possibly matching TRBD1 (5 bases). This CDR3 comprises 14 residues. V lost 6 bases and J 0 bases, leaving 9 bases between the germline ends. Per germline, CDR1 LNHDA and CDR2 SQIVND (reference sequence). The CDR3 nucleotides read TGTGCCAGTAGAAAACAGGACTCTGGAAACACCATATATTTT. As protein: CASRKQDSGNTIYF.

The genes are TRBV11-1 and TRBJ1-1; D might be TRBD1 (5 bases). Germline CDR1 and CDR2: SGHAT and FQDESV (reference sequence). The CDR3 runs 14 residues. V was cut by 2 bases and J by 4 bases, with 11 bases left in between. The CDR3 loop reads CASSLQGWGTEAFF. CDR3 DNA sequence: TGTGCCAGCAGCTTACAGGGCTGGGGCACTGAAGCTTTCTTT.

This chain connects TRBV6-5 to TRBJ2-3, with D possibly matching TRBD2 (5 bases). V was clipped by 1 base and J by 2 bases, with 13 bases between them. This CDR3 region has 16 residues. Germline CDR1 is MNHEY and CDR2 is SVGAGI. The CDR3 coding sequence is TGTGCCAGCAGTTACTATGGGAGTCTAAACACAGATACGCAGTATTTT. Encoded protein: CASSYYGSLNTDTQYF.

V and J are TRBV4-3 and TRBJ1-1, with D hard to call. V lost 4 bases, J lost 1 base, and 7 bases lay in between. CDR3 length: 13 residues. Per germline, CDR1 LGHNA and CDR2 YSLEER. DNA for the CDR3: TGCGCCAGCAGCCGTGAGGGGAACACTGAAGCTTTCTTT. Protein: CASSREGNTEAFF.